The clone carrying this T cell receptor (beta chain) has a count of ten or more. What it binds is not known. V was clipped by 5 bases and J by 2 bases, with 19 bases between them. This CDR3 is built from 16 residues. The germline V gene has CDR1 SGHNT and CDR2 YENEEA. Template material for amplifying TCR beta CDR3 regions consisted of RNA transcripts. When the TCR CDR3 underwent first-round RT-PCR, the HTBI primer set was used. TCRdb re-derived calls from the multiplex PCR reads in MiXCR, one entry per CDR3 protein. This sample carries approximately 400,000 distinct CDR3 sequences, approximately 14% of them seen once, and the ten largest clones take 9.5% to 11%. These data come from a study of T cells in Graves' hyperthyroidism and ophthalmopathy. Used for diagnoses were clinical symptoms, serum thyroxine and TRAb, thyroid ultrasound and orbital computed tomography. Study-wide points: Expanded thyroid clonotypes (above 0.001) were mostly also found in blood.

Source material: blood. This receptor was identified in a woman between 55 and 75 years old with Graves' hyperthyroidism. The chain recombines TRBV11-3 with TRBJ2-7; a possible D gene is TRBD1 (6 bases). CDR3 loop: CASSAGYGTLTYEQYF. The CDR3, as DNA: TGTGCCAGCAGCGCGGGCTACGGGACACTTACCTACGAGCAGTACTTC.